This T cell receptor (beta chain) was profiled in a study of blood T cell repertoires in COVID-19. Whole-study context: COVID-19 samples collected from the United States, Italy and Spain covered acute and convalescent phases. Sources were T cells, B-cell-depleted T cells, or PBMCs; the material itself was cDNA or gDNA.

A few counts support this clone. Methods used by the authors: Nucleated cell number was recorded as an estimate derived from reference gene primer amplification. Profiling relied on immunoSEQ multiplex PCR, and the TCRdb table lists in-frame clones only, not all of them. V and J calls and clone size follow that table, whereas D and trimming were derived from the DNA. The sample has 70,000 to 90,000 clones; 86% are singletons. The TCR was taken from a man aged 60-69 years with acute or convalescent COVID-19. The sequenced material came from peripheral blood.

The CDR3 DNA reads TGTGCCAGCACCTTATCCGACAGGGGGCTGAAAAACACTGAAGCTTTCTTT. The encoded protein is CASTLSDRGLKNTEAFF. The gene calls are TRBV5-6 and TRBJ1-1; TRBD1 aligns across 10 bases. CDR1 is SGHDT and CDR2 is YYEEEE in the germline V gene. This CDR3 region has 17 residues. Unmatched junction bases numbered 13, after V lost 6 bases and J lost 2 bases.